The rows below give T cell receptor beta chains drawn from one sample of a study of identical twins. TCRdb re-analysed the 5' RACE reads in MiXCR, keeping a single row per CDR3 protein. Here the sample spans around 1.7 million distinct CDR3 sequences, about 31% being singletons. The sample comprised cord blood. Receptor source: a newborn girl in good health. The CDR3 runs from the conserved cysteine through the conserved F or W. A D gene is named only where the DNA matches it firmly. Clone size appears in some rows only: once, few, many, or a class for an expanded clone.

j_call | d_call | clone_size | v_call | cdr3_aa | cdr3_nt
TRBJ2-2 | - | few | TRBV10-3 | CAIRVRTGELFF | TGTGCCATCAGGGTGAGGACCGGGGAGCTGTTTTTT
TRBJ1-1 | - | - | TRBV12-3/TRBV12-4 | CASSLGGLREAFF | TGTGCCAGCAGTTTGGGGGGGCTGAGGGAAGCTTTCTTT
TRBJ2-2 | - | - | TRBV28 | CASQGSHTGELFF | TGTGCCAGCCAAGGGAGCCACACCGGGGAGCTGTTTTTT
TRBJ1-4 | - | few | TRBV28 | CASSQTQGNNEKLFF | TGTGCCAGCAGCCAGACCCAGGGTAATAATGAAAAACTGTTTTTT
TRBJ2-1 | - | - | TRBV6-5 | CASRGLSGSYNEQFF | TGTGCCAGCAGGGGCTTGAGCGGTTCCTACAATGAGCAGTTCTTC
TRBJ2-7 | - | - | TRBV12-3/TRBV12-4 | CASSLRTLYPYEQYF | TGTGCCAGCAGTTTACGGACCCTGTATCCTTACGAGCAGTACTTC
TRBJ2-3 | - | many | TRBV12-3/TRBV12-4 | CASSSGSRAVTDTQYF | TGTGCCAGCAGTTCGGGGTCTCGGGCGGTAACAGATACGCAGTATTTT
TRBJ2-5 | - | - | TRBV28 | CAFGDRHNEQYF | TGTGCTTTCGGAGACAGACACAATGAGCAGTACTTC
TRBJ1-1 | - | - | TRBV28 | CASSLRFRGRDTEAFF | TGTGCCAGCAGTTTACGGTTCAGGGGCAGGGACACTGAAGCTTTCTTT
TRBJ1-1 | TRBD1 | - | TRBV5-1 | CASSPDRAKLNTEAFF | TGCGCCAGCAGCCCTGACAGGGCGAAGCTAAACACTGAAGCTTTCTTT
TRBJ2-1 | - | many | TRBV7-2 | CASSLAPDNEQFF | TGTGCCAGCAGCTTAGCCCCTGACAATGAGCAGTTCTTC
TRBJ2-2 | - | - | TRBV3-1 | CASSQVGQANTGELFF | TGTGCCAGCAGCCAAGTGGGGCAGGCGAACACCGGGGAGCTGTTTTTT
TRBJ1-5 | TRBD1 | - | TRBV19 | CASTRGQGQTWPQHF | TGTGCCAGTACTAGGGGACAGGGCCAGACTTGGCCCCAGCATTTT
TRBJ1-4 | TRBD1 | - | TRBV7-9 | CASSFSGTEVEKLFF | TGTGCCAGCAGCTTTTCCGGGACAGAAGTTGAAAAACTGTTTTTT
TRBJ2-2 | - | - | TRBV12-5 | CASGLVRPAWEAWANTGELFF | TGTGCTAGTGGTTTGGTACGGCCTGCGTGGGAGGCTTGGGCGAACACCGGGGAGCTGTTTTTT
TRBJ1-4 | - | - | TRBV4-2 | CASSQDSGAREKLFF | TGTGCCAGCAGCCAAGACTCGGGGGCGCGGGAAAAACTGTTTTTT
TRBJ1-1 | - | - | TRBV4-1 | CASSRSHISGVVKIVTEAFF | TGCGCCAGCAGCCGTTCCCATATTTCAGGGGTTGTGAAGATTGTCACTGAAGCTTTCTTT
TRBJ2-2 | - | - | TRBV20-1 | CSARGMSGELFF | TGCAGTGCTCGAGGGATGTCAGGGGAGCTGTTTTTT
TRBJ2-1 | TRBD2 | - | TRBV20-1 | CSARDLSSGIYNEQFF | TGCAGTGCTAGAGATTTGAGTAGCGGGATCTACAATGAGCAGTTCTTC
TRBJ2-3 | - | - | TRBV10-3 | CAISESARDGNTQYF | TGTGCCATCAGTGAGTCGGCTAGGGACGGGAATACGCAGTATTTT
TRBJ2-7 | TRBD2 | few | TRBV12-3/TRBV12-4 | CASSFRRRLAGSYEQYF | TGTGCCAGCAGTTTCCGCCGGCGTCTAGCGGGGTCCTACGAGCAGTACTTC
TRBJ2-3 | TRBD2 | - | TRBV28 | CASSPTGFSGRTDTQYF | TGTGCCAGCAGCCCAACTGGGTTTAGCGGGAGGACAGATACGCAGTATTTT